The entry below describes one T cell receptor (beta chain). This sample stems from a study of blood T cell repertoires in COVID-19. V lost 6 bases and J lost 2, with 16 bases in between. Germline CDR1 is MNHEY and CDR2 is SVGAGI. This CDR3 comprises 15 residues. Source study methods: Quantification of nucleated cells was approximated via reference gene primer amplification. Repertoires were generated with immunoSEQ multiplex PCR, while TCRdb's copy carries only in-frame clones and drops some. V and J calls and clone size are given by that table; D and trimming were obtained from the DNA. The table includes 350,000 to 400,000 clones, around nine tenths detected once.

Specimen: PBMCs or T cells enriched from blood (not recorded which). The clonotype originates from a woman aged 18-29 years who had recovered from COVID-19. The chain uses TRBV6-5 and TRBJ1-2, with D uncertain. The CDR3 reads CASRPPAGANYGYTF. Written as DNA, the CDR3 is TGTGCCAGCAGACCCCCCGCGGGTGCGAACTATGGCTACACCTTC.